This T cell receptor beta chain is from a study of cytomegalovirus exposure and HLA in healthy donors. Study-wide points: Sequences of the TCR beta chain were said to predict the HLA-A and HLA-B alleles of most subjects accurately. According to a later analysis, donors in an Asian-associated ancestry cluster reportedly had fewer N-insertions than the approximately 670-donor mean. CMV serostatus alone was available as immune exposure information.

Whereas donors were nominally healthy upon sampling, unrecorded immune exposures were probable. The PCR was carried out with 60 Vbeta primers and 13 Jbeta primers. Clones were sequenced by immunoSEQ multiplex PCR, and TCRdb holds only the in-frame ones, with some missing. The sample shows over 95,000 clones, around three quarters of them seen only once. As for this clone: Its antigen is not identified.

Trimming took 6 bases from V and 8 from J; bases not matched to a gene: 9. This CDR3 spans 13 amino acids. The germline gives CDR1 MNHEY, CDR2 SVGAGI. The V call is TRBV6-5, the J call TRBJ1-2; 7 bases are a match to TRBD1. This receptor was obtained from a human donor in good health. Input material: PBMCs. The CDR3 region is CASRTNRGSGYTF. The CDR3 DNA is TGTGCCAGCAGAACAAACAGGGGAAGCGGCTACACCTTC.